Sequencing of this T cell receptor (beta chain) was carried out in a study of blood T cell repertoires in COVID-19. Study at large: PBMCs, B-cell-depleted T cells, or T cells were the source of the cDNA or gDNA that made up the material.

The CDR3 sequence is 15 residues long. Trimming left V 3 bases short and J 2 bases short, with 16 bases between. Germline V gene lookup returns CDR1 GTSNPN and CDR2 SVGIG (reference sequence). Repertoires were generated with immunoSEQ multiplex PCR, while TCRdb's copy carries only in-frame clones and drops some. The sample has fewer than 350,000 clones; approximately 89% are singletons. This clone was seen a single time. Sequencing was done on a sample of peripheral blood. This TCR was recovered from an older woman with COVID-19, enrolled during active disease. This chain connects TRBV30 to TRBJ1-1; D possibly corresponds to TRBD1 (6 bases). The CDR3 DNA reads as TGTGCCTGGAGGTCCCCCAGGGGTGGTAACACTGAAGCTTTCTTT. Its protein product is CAWRSPRGGNTEAFF.